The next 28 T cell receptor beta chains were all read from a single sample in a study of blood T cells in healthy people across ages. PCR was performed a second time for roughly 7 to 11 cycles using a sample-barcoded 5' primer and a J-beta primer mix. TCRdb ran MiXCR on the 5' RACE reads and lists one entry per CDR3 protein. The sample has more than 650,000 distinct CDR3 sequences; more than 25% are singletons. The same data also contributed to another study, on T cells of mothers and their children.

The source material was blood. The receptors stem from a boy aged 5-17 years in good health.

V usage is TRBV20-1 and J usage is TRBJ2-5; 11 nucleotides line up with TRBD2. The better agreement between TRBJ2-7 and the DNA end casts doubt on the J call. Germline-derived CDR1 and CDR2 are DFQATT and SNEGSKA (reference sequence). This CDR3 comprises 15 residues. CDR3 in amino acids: CSAKSSGGLTYEQYF. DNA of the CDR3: TGCAGTGCTAAATCTAGCGGGGGGCTCACTTACGAGCAGTACTTC.

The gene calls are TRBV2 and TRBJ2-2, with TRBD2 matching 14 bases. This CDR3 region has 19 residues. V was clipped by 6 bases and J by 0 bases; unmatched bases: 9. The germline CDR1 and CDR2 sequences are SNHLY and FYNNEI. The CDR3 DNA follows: TGTGCCAGCAGCGCGGGGACTAGCGGGGGCGAGACGAACACCGGGGAGCTGTTTTTT. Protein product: CASSAGTSGGETNTGELFF.

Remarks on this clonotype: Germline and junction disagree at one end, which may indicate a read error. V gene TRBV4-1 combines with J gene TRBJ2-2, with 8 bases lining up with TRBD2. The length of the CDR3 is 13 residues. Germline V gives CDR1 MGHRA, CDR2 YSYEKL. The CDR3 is CASTQRGGMELFF. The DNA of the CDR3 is TGCGCCAGCACCCAACGGGGGGGAATGGAGCTGTTTTTT.

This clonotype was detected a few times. CDR3 coding DNA: TGCGCCAGCAGCCTCGTTACAGCTCCGAACACCGGGGAGCTGTTTTTT. This sequence encodes CASSLVTAPNTGELFF. J is TRBJ2-2 and V is TRBV4-1, with D unresolved. V was clipped by 4 bases and J by 0 bases, with 12 bases between them. The germline CDR1 and CDR2 sequences are MGHRA and YSYEKL. CDR3 length: 16 amino acids.

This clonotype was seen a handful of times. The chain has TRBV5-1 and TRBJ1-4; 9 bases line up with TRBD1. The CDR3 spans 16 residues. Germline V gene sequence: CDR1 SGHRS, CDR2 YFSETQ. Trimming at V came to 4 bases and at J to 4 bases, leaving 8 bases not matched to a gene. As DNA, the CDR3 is TGCGCCAGCAGCAGGGGACAGGGTGGCGGTAATGAAAAACTGTTTTTT. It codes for CASSRGQGGGNEKLFF. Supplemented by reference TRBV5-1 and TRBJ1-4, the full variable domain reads KAGVTQTPRYLIKTRGQQVTLSCSPISGHRSVSWYQQTPGQGLQFLFEYFSETQRNKGNFPGRFSGRQFSNSRSEMNVSTLELGDSALYLCASSRGQGGGNEKLFFGSGTQLSVL.

The CDR3 protein is CASSRRVVDEQYF. The CDR3 DNA follows: TGTGCCAGCAGCCGTAGAGTGGTTGACGAGCAGTACTTC. The J gene is TRBJ2-5, the V gene TRBV28; no firm D call. The DNA end lines up better with TRBJ2-7; the J call may be wrong. This CDR3 has 13 residues. Germline assignment: CDR1 MDHEN and CDR2 SYDVKM.

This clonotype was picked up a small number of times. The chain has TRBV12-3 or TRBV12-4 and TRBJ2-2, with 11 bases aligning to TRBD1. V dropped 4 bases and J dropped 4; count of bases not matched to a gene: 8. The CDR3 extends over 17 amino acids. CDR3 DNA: TGTGCCAGCAGTTCATCCGGGACAGGGGGGCTCACCGGGGAGCTGTTTTTT. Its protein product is CASSSSGTGGLTGELFF.

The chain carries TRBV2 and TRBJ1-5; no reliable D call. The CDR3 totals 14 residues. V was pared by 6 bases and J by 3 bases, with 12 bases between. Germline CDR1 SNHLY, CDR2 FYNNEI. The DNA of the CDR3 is TGTGCCAGCAGCGAAAACAGTTACAATCAGCCCCAGCATTTT. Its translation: CASSENSYNQPQHF.

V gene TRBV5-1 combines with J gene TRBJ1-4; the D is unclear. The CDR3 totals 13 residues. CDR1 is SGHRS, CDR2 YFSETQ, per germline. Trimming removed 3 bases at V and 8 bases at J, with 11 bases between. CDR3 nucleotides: TGCGCCAGCAGCTCGGGGTGGCGGGAAAAACTGTTTTTT. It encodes CASSSGWREKLFF.

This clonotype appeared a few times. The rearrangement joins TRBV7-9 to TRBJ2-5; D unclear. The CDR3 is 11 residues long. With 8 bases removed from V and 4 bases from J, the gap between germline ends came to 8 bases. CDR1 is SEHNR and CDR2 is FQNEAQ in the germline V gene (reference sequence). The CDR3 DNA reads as TGTGCCAGCTTCGCCGGAGAGACCCAGTACTTC. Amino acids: CASFAGETQYF.

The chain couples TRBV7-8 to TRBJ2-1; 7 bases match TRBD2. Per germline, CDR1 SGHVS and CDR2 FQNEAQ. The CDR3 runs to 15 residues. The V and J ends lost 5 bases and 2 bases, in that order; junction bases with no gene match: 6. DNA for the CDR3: TGTGCCAGCAGCATAGTAGCGGGCGCCTACAATGAGCAGTTCTTC. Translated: CASSIVAGAYNEQFF. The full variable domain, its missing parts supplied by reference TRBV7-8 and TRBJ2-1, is GAGVSQSPRYKVAKRGQDVALRCDPISGHVSLFWYQQALGQGPEFLTYFQNEAQLDKSGLPSDRFFAERPEGSVSTLKIQRTQQEDSAVYLCASSIVAGAYNEQFFGPGTRLTVL.

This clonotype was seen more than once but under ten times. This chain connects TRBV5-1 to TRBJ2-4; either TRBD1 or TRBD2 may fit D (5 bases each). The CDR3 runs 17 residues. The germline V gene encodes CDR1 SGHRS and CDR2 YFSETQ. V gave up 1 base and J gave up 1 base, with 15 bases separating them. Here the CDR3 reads CASSLWGRRGAKNIQYF. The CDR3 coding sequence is TGCGCCAGCAGCTTGTGGGGACGGCGAGGGGCCAAAAACATTCAGTACTTC.

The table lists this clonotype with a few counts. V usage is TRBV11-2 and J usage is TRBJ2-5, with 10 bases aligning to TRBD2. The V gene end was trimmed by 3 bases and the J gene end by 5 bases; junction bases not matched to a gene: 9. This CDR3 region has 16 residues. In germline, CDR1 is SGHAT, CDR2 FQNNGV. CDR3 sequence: CASSFSSGGLGETQYF. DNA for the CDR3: TGTGCCAGCAGCTTTTCTAGCGGGGGTCTTGGGGAGACCCAGTACTTC.

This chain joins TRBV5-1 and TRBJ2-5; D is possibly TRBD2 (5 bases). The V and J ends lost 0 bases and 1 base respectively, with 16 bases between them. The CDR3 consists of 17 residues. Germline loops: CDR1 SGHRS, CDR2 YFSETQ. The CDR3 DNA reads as TGCGCCAGCAGCTTGGAGGTGGGCAGCGGCTTCCAAGAGACCCAGTACTTC. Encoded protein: CASSLEVGSGFQETQYF.

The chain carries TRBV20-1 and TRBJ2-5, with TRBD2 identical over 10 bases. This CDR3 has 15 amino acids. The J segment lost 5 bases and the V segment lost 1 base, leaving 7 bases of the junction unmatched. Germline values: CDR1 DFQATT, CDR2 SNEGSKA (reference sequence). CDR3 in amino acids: CSARVSGGASETQYF. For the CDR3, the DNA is TGCAGTGCTAGAGTGAGCGGGGGGGCTTCGGAGACCCAGTACTTC.

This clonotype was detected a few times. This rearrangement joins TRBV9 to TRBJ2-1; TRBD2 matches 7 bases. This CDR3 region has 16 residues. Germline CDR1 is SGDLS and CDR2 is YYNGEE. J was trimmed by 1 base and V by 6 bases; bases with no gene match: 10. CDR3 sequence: CASTPGGRGSYNEQFF. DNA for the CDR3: TGTGCCAGCACCCCGGGGGGAAGGGGTTCCTACAATGAGCAGTTCTTC. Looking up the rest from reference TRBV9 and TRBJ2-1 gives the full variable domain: DSGVTQTPKHLITATGQRVTLRCSPRSGDLSVYWYQQSLDQGLQFLIQYYNGEERAKGNILERFSAQQFPDLHSELNLSSLELGDSALYFCASTPGGRGSYNEQFFGPGTRLTVL.

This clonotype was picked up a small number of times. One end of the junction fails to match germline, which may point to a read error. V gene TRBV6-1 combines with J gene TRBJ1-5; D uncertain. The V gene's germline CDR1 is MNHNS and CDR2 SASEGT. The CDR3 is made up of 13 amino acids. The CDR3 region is CASRTGGHQPRHF. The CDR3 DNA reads TGTGCCAGCAGGACGGGAGGGCATCAGCCCCGGCATTTT.

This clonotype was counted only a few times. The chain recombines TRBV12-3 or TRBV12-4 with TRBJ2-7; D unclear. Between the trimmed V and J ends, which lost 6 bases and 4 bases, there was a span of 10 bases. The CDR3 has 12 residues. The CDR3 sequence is CASSQHLYEQYF. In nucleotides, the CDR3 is TGTGCCAGCAGCCAGCACCTATACGAGCAGTACTTC.

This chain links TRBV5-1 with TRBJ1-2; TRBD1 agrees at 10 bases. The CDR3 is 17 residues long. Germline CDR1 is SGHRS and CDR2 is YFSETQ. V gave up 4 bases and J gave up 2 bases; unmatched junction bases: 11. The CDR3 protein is CASSLRGTGAGNYGYTF. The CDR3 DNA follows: TGCGCCAGCAGCCTCCGCGGGACAGGGGCCGGGAACTATGGCTACACCTTC.

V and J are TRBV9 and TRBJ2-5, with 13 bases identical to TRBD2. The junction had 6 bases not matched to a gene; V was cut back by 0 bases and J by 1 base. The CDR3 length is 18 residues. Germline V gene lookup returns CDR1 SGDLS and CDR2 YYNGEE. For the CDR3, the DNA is TGTGCCAGCAGCGTAGGGACTAGCGGGGGCTCCTCCCAAGAGACCCAGTACTTC. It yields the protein CASSVGTSGGSSQETQYF.

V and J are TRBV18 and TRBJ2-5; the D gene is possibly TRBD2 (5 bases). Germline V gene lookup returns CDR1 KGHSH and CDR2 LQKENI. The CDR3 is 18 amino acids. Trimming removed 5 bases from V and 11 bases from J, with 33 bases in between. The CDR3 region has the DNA TGTGCCAGCTCATCGACTACGGAAACGCAAAGCCTCCTACGAGAGCAGTACTTC. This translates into CASSSTTETQSLLREQYF.

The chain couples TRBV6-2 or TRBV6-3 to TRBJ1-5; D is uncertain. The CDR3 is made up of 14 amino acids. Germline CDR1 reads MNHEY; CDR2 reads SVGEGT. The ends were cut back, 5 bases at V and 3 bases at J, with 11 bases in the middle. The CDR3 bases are TGTGCCAGCAGTCTCCGGGTCATCAATCAGCCCCAGCATTTT. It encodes CASSLRVINQPQHF.

CDR3 region: CASSQASGGVNIQYF. The CDR3 nucleotides read TGTGCCAGCAGCCAAGCTAGCGGGGGGGTAAACATTCAGTACTTC. The chain carries TRBV4-2 and TRBJ2-4; TRBD2 aligns across 12 bases. This CDR3 is built from 15 residues. The germline V gene has CDR1 LGHNA and CDR2 YNFKEQ. V lost 1 base, J lost 6 bases, and 1 base stayed unmatched.

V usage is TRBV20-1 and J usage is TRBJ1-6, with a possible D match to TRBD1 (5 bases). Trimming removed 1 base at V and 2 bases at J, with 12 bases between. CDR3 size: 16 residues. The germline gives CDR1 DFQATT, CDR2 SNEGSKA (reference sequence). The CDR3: CSARAVSGPYNSPLHF. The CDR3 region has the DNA TGCAGTGCTAGAGCGGTATCAGGGCCCTATAATTCACCCCTCCACTTT.

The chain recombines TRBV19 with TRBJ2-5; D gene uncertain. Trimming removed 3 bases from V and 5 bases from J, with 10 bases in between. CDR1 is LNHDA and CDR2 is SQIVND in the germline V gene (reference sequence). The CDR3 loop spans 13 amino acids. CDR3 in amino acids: CASSILGRETQYF. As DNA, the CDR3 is TGTGCCAGTAGTATCCTGGGCCGGGAGACCCAGTACTTC.

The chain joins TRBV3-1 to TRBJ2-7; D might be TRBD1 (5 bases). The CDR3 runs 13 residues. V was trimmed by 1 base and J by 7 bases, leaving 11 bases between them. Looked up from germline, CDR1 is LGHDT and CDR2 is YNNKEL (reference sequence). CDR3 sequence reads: CASSQGQAGEQYF. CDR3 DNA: TGTGCCAGCAGCCAAGGGCAAGCAGGGGAGCAGTACTTC.

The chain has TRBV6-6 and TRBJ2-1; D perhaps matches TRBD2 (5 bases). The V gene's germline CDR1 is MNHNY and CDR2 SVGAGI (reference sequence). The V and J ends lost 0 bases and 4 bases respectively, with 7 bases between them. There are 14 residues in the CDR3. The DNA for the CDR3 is TGTGCCAGCAGTTACTCGCGGGCATACAATGAGCAGTTCTTC. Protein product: CASSYSRAYNEQFF.

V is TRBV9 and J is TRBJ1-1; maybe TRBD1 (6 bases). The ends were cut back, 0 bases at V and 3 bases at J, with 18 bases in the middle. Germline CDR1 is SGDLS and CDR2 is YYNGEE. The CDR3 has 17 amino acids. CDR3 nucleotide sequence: TGTGCCAGCAGCGTAGGACAGGCCCCGGGCCCACACACTGAAGCTTTCTTT. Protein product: CASSVGQAPGPHTEAFF.